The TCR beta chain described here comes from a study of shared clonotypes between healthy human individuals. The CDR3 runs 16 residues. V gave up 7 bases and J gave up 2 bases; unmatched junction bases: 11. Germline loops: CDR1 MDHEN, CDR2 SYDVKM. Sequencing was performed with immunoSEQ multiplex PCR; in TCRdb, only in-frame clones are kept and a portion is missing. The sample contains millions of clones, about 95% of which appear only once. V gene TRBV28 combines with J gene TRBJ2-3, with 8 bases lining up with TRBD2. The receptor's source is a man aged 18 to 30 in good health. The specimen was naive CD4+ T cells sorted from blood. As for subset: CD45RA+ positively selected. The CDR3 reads CASTLRAGGTTDTQYF. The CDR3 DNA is TGTGCCAGCACCTTAAGGGCGGGGGGAACCACAGATACGCAGTATTTT.